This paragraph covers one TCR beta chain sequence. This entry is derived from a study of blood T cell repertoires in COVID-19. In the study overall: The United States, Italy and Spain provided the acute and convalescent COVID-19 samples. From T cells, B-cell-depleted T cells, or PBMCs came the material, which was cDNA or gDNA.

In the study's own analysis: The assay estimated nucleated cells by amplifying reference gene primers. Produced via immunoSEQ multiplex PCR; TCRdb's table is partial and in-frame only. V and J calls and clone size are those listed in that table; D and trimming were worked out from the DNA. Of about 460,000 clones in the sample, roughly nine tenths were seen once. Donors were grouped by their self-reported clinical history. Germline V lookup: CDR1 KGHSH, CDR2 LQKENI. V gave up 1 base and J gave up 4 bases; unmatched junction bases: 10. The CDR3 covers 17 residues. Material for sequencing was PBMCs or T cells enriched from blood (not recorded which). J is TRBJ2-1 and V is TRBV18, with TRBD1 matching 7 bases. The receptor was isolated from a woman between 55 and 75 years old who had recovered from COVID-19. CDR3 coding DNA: TGTGCCAGCTCACCACAACAGGGGTCATTGACTTACAATGAGCAGTTCTTC. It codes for CASSPQQGSLTYNEQFF.